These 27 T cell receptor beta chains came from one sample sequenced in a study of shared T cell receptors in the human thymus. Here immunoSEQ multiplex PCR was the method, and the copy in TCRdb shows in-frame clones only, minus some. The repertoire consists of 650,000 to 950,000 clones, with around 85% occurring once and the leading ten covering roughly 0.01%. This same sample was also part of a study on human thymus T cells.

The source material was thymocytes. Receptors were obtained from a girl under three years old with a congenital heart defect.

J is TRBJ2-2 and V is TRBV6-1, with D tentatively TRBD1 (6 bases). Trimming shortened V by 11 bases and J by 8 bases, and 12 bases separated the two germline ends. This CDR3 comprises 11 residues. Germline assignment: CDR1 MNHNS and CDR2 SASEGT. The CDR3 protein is CALQGSGELFF. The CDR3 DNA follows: TGTGCCCTACAGGGTTCGGGGGAGCTGTTTTTT.

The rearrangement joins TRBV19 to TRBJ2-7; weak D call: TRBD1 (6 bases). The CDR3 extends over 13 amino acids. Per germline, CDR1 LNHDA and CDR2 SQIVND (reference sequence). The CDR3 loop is CASGETGPYEQYF. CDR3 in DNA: TGTGCTTCCGGGGAGACAGGCCCCTACGAGCAGTACTTC.

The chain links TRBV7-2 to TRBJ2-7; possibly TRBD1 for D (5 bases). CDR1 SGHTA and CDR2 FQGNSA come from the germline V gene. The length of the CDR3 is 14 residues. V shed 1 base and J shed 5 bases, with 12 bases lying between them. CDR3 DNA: TGTGCCAGCAGCTTAGTGGGCAGGGCGGACGAGCAGTACTTC. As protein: CASSLVGRADEQYF.

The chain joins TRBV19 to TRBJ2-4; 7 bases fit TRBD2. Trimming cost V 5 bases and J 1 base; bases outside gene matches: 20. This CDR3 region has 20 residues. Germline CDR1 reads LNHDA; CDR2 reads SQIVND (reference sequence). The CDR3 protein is CASSSPCKGGMCPAKNIQYF. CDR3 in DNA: TGTGCCAGTAGTTCTCCCTGTAAGGGAGGGATGTGCCCGGCCAAAAACATTCAGTACTTC.

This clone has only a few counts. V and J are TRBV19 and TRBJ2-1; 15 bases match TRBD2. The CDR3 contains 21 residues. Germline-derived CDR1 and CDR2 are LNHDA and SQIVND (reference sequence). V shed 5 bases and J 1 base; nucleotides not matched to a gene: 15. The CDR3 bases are TGTGCCAGTAGTGTACTCAGACCGGGACTAGCGGGGGGAGCGTCCTACAATGAGCAGTTCTTC. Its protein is CASSVLRPGLAGGASYNEQFF. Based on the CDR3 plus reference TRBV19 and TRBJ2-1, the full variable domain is DGGITQSPKYLFRKEGQNVTLSCEQNLNHDAMYWYRQDPGQGLRLIYYSQIVNDFQKGDIAEGYSVSREKKESFPLTVTSAQKNPTAFYLCASSVLRPGLAGGASYNEQFFGPGTRLTVL.

CDR3 bases: TGTGCCAGCAGCTTAGTCGGGACAGGGCTTGGGTCGCAGCCCCAGCATTTT. Translation gives CASSLVGTGLGSQPQHF. This chain joins TRBV7-2 and TRBJ1-5; TRBD1 matches at 9 bases. The CDR3 is made up of 17 amino acids. Looked up from germline, CDR1 is SGHTA and CDR2 is FQGNSA. The ends lost 1 base at V and 7 bases at J; junction bases unmatched: 11.

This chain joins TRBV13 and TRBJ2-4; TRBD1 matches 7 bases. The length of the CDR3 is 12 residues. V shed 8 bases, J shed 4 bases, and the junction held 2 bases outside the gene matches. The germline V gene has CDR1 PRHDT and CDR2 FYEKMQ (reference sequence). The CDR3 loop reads CASRDRKNIQYF. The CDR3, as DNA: TGTGCCAGCCGGGACAGAAAAAACATTCAGTACTTC.

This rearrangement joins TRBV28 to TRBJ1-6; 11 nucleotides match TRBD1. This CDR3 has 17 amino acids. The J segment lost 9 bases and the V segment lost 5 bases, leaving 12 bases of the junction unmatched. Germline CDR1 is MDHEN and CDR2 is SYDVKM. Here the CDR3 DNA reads TGTGCCAGCAGTCCGGGACAGGGGGGAGTCGGTTCTTCACCCCTCCACTTT. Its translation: CASSPGQGGVGSSPLHF.

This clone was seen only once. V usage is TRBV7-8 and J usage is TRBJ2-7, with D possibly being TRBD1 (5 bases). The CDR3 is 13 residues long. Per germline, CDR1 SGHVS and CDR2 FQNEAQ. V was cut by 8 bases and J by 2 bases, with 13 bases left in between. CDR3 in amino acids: CASGVGAPYEQYF. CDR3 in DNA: TGTGCCAGCGGGGTAGGGGCCCCCTACGAGCAGTACTTC.

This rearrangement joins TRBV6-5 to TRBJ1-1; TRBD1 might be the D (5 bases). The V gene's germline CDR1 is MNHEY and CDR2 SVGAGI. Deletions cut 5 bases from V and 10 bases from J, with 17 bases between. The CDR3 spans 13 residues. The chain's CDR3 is CASSTFLEGAAFF. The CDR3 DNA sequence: TGTGCCAGCAGTACCTTTTTAGAAGGGGCAGCTTTCTTT.

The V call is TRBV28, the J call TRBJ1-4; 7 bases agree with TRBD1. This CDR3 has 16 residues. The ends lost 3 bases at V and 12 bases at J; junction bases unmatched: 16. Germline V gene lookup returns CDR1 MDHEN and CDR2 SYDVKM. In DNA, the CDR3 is TGTGCCAGCAGTTTTTCAGCTGTCTTCGGCGACAGGGAACTGTTTTTT. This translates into CASSFSAVFGDRELFF. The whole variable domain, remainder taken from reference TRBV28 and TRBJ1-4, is DVKVTQSSRYLVKRTGEKVFLECVQDMDHENMFWYRQDPGLGLRLIYFSYDVKMKEKGDIPEGYSVSREKKERFSLILESASTNQTSMYLCASSFSAVFGDRELFFGSGTQLSVL.

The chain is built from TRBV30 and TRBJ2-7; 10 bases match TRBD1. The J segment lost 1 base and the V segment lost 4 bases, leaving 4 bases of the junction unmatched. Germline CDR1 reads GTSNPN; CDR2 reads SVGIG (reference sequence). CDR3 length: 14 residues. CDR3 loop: CAWKPGQGSYEQYF. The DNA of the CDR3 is TGTGCCTGGAAACCGGGACAGGGGTCCTACGAGCAGTACTTC.

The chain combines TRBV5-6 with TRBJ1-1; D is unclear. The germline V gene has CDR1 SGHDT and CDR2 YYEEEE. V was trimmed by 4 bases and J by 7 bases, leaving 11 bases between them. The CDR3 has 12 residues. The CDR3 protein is CASSRGTFEAFF. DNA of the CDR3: TGTGCCAGCAGCCGCGGTACCTTTGAAGCTTTCTTT.

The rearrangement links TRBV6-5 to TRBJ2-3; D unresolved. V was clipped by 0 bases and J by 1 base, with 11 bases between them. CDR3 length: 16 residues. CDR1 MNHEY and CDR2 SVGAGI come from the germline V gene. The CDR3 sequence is CASSYSPDACTDTQYF. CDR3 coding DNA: TGTGCCAGCAGTTACTCGCCAGATGCCTGCACAGATACGCAGTATTTT.

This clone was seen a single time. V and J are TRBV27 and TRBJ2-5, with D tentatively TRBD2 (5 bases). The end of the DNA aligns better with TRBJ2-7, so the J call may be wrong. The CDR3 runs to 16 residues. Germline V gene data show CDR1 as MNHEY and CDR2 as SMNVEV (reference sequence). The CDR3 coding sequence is TGTGCCAGCAGTTTATGCCAGACCCAGCCGGGAAGCGAGCAGTACTTC. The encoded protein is CASSLCQTQPGSEQYF.

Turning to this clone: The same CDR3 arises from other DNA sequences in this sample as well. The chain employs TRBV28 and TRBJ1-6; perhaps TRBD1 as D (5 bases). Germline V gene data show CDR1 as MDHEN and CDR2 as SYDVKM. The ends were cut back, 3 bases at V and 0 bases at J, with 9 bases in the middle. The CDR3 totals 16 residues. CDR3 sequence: CASSLGRSSYNSPLHF. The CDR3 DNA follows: TGTGCCAGCAGTTTGGGGCGGAGCTCCTATAATTCACCCCTCCACTTT. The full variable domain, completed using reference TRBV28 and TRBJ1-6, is DVKVTQSSRYLVKRTGEKVFLECVQDMDHENMFWYRQDPGLGLRLIYFSYDVKMKEKGDIPEGYSVSREKKERFSLILESASTNQTSMYLCASSLGRSSYNSPLHFGNGTRLTVT.

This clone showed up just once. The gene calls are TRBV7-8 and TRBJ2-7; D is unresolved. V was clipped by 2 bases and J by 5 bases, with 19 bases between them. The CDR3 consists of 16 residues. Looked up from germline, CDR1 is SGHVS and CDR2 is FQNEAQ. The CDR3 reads CASSLLKFDTNDEQYF. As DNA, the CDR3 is TGTGCCAGCAGCTTACTGAAGTTTGACACGAACGACGAGCAGTACTTC.

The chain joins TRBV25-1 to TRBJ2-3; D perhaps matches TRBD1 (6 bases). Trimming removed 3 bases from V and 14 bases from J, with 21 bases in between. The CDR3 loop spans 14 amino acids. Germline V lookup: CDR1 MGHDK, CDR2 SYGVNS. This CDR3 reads CASSDPPRDTNRYF. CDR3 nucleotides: TGTGCCAGCAGTGACCCACCACGGGACACCAATCGGTATTTT.

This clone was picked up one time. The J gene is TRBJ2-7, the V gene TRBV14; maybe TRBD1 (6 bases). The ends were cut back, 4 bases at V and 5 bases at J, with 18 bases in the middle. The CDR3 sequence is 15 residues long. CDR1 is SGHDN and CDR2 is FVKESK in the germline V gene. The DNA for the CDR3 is TGTGCCAGCAGCCGGGACACCCTCCTAGGCGACGAGCAGTACTTC. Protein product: CASSRDTLLGDEQYF.

The CDR3 loop is CASSLARQGWDTEAFF. CDR3 in DNA: TGTGCCAGCAGCTTAGCCCGACAGGGGTGGGACACTGAAGCTTTCTTT. This chain uses TRBV7-2 with TRBJ1-1, with 8 positions matching TRBD1. The germline gives CDR1 SGHTA, CDR2 FQGNSA. Trimming removed 0 bases from V and 3 bases from J; junction bases left unmatched: 6. The CDR3 loop spans 16 amino acids.

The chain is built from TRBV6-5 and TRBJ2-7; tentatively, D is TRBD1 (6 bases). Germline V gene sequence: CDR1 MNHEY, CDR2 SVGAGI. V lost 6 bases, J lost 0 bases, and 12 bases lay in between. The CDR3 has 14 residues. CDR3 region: CASSWDTSSYEQYF. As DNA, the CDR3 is TGTGCCAGCAGCTGGGACACCAGCTCCTACGAGCAGTACTTC.

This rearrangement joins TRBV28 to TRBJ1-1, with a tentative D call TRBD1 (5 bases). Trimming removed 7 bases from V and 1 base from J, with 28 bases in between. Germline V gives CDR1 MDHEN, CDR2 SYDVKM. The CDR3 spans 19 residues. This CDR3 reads CASIYENPKQTEKNTEAFF. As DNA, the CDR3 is TGTGCCAGCATTTACGAGAATCCCAAGCAGACAGAGAAGAACACTGAAGCTTTCTTT. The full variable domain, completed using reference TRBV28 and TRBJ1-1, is DVKVTQSSRYLVKRTGEKVFLECVQDMDHENMFWYRQDPGLGLRLIYFSYDVKMKEKGDIPEGYSVSREKKERFSLILESASTNQTSMYLCASIYENPKQTEKNTEAFFGQGTRLTVV.

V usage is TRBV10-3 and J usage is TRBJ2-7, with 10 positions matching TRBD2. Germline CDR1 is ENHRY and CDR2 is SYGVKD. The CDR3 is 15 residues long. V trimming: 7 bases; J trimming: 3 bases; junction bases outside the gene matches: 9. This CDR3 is CAIKRGGLRNYEQYF. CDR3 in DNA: TGTGCCATCAAGCGGGGGGGCCTTAGAAACTACGAGCAGTACTTC.

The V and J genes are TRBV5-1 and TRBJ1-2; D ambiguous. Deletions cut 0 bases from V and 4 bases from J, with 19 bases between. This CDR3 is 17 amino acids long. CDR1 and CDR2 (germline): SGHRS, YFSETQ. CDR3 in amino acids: CASSLERVDPASYGYTF. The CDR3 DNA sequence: TGCGCCAGCAGCTTGGAGAGGGTTGACCCGGCTTCCTATGGCTACACCTTC.

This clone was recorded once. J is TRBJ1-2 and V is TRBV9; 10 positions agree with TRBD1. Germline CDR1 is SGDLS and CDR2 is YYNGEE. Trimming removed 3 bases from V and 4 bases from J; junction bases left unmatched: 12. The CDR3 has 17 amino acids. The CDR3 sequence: CASSGGTGEDSGYGYTF. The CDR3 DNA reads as TGTGCCAGCAGCGGCGGGACAGGGGAGGATTCTGGCTATGGCTACACCTTC.

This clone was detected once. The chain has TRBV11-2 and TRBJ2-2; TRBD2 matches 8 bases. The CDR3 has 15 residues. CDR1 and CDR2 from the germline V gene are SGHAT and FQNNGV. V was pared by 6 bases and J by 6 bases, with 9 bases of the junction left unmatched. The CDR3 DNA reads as TGTGCCAGCAGAATCGGGGGGGCCTTAGCCGGGGAGCTGTTTTTT. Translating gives CASRIGGALAGELFF. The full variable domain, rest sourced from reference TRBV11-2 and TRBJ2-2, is EAGVAQSPRYKIIEKRQSVAFWCNPISGHATLYWYQQILGQGPKLLIQFQNNGVVDDSQLPKDRFSAERLKGVDSTLKIQPAKLEDSAVYLCASRIGGALAGELFFGEGSRLTVL.

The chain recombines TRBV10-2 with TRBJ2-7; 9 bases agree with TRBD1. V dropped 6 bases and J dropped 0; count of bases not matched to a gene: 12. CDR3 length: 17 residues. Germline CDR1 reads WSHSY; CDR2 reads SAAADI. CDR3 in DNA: TGCGCCAGCAGACCAACCAGGACAGGGGAGTACTCCTACGAGCAGTACTTC. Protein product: CASRPTRTGEYSYEQYF.